This TCR beta chain was obtained from a study of blood T cell repertoires in COVID-19. Sequencing was performed with immunoSEQ multiplex PCR; in TCRdb, only in-frame clones are kept and a portion is missing. This table has under 300,000 clones, approximately 86% appearing once. Sequenced input: PBMCs or T cells enriched from blood (not recorded which). The TCR sequence derives from a woman aged 35 to 49 with acute COVID-19.

The CDR3, as DNA: TGCGCCAGCAGCAACCGGGGGGCTGACTATGGCTACACCTTC. It is translated as CASSNRGADYGYTF. J is TRBJ1-2 and V is TRBV4-1; possibly TRBD1 for D (6 bases). Germline CDR1 and CDR2: MGHRA and YSYEKL. This CDR3 is built from 14 residues. V shed 5 bases and J shed 3 bases, with 13 bases lying between them.